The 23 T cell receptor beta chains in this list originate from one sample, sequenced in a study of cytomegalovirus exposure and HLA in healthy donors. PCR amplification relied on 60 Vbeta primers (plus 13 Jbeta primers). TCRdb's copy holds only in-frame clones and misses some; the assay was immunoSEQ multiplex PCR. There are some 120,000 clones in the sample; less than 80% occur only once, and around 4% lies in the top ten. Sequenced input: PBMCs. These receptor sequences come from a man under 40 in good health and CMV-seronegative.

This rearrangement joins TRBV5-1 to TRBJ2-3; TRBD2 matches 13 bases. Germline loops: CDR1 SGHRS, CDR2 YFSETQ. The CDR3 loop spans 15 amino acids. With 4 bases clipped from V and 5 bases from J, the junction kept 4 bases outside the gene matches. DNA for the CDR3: TGCGCCAGCAGCATGGGACTAGCGGGGCGAGATACGCAGTATTTT. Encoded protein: CASSMGLAGRDTQYF. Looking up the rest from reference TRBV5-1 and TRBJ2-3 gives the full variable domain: KAGVTQTPRYLIKTRGQQVTLSCSPISGHRSVSWYQQTPGQGLQFLFEYFSETQRNKGNFPGRFSGRQFSNSRSEMNVSTLELGDSALYLCASSMGLAGRDTQYFGPGTRLTVL.

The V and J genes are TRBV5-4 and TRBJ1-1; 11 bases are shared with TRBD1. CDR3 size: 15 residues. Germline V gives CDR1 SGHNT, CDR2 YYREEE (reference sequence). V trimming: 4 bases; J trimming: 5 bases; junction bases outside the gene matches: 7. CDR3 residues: CASSLGTGGKTEAFF. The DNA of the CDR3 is TGTGCCAGCAGCCTAGGGACAGGGGGGAAAACTGAAGCTTTCTTT. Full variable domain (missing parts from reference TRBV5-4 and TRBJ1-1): ETGVTQSPTHLIKTRGQQVTLRCSSQSGHNTVSWYQQALGQGPQFIFQYYREEENGRGNFPPRFSGLQFPNYSSELNVNALELDDSALYLCASSLGTGGKTEAFFGQGTRLTVV.

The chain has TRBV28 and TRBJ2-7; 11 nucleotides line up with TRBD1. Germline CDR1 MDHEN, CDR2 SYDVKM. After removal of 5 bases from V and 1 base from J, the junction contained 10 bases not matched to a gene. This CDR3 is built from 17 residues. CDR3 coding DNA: TGTGCCAGCAGTCCAAAAGGACAGGGGGCGCTGTCCTACGAGCAGTACTTC. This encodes CASSPKGQGALSYEQYF.

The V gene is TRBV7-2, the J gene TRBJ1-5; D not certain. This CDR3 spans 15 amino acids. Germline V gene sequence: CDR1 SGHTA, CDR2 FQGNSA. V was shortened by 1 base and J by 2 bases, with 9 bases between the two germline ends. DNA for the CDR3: TGTGCCAGCAGCTTAGAAAGTTCGGGCAATCAGCCCCAGCATTTT. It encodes CASSLESSGNQPQHF.

The CDR3 here is CAWSVNRGRLSNQPQHF. The DNA for the CDR3 is TGTGCCTGGAGTGTCAACAGGGGGCGGCTGAGCAATCAGCCCCAGCATTTT. The chain links TRBV30 to TRBJ1-5; TRBD1 agrees at 9 bases. V was pared by 0 bases and J by 1 base, with 7 bases of the junction left unmatched. The CDR3 is made up of 17 amino acids. The germline gives CDR1 GTSNPN, CDR2 SVGIG (reference sequence).

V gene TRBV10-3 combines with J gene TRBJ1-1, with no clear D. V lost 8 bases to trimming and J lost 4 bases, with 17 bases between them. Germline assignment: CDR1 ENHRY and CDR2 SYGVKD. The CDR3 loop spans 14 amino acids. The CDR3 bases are TGTGCCATCCAATCAAGATCCGAGGGCACTGAAGCTTTCTTT. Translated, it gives CAIQSRSEGTEAFF.

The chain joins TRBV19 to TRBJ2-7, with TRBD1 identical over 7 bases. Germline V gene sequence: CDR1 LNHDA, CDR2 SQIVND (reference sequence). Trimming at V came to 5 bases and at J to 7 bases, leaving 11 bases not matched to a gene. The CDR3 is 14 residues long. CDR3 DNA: TGTGCCAGTAGTCTCGGGACAGTGGTTTATGAGCAGTACTTC. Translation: CASSLGTVVYEQYF.

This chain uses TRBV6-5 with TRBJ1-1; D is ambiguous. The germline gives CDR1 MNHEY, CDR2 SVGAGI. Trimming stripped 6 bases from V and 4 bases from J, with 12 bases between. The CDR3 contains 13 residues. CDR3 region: CASSPRGGTEAFF. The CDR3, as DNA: TGTGCCAGCAGCCCCCGGGGTGGCACTGAAGCTTTCTTT.

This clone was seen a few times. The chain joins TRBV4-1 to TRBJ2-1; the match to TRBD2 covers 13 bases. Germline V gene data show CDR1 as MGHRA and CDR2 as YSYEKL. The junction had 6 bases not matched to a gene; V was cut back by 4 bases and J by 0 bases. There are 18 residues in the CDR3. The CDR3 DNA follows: TGCGCCAGCAGCCTGACTAGCGGGGGGTCTTACTCCTACAATGAGCAGTTCTTC. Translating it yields CASSLTSGGSYSYNEQFF.

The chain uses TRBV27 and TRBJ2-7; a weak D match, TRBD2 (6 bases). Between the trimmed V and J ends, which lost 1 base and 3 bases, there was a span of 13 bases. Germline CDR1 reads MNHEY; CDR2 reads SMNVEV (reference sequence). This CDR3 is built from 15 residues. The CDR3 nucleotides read TGTGCCAGCAGTTTATTTGGCGGGGTCCTCTACGAGCAGTACTTC. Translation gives CASSLFGGVLYEQYF.

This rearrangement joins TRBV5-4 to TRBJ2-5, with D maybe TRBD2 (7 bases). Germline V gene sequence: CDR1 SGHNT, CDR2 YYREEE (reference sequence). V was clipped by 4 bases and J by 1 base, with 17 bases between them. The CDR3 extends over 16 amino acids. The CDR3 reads CASSANPRGGQETQYF. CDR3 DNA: TGTGCCAGCAGCGCTAACCCGAGGGGGGGCCAAGAGACCCAGTACTTC.

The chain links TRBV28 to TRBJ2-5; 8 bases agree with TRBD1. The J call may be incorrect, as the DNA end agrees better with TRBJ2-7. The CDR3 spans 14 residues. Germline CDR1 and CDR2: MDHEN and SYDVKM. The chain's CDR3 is CASTDRGKSYEQYF. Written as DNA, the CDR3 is TGTGCCAGCACCGACAGGGGAAAATCCTACGAGCAGTACTTC.

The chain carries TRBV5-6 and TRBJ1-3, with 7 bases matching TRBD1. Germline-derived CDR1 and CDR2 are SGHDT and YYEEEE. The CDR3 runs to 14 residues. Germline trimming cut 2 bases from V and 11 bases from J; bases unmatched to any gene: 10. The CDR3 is CASSFDPQGEAIYF. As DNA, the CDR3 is TGTGCCAGCAGCTTCGACCCCCAGGGGGAGGCCATATATTTT.

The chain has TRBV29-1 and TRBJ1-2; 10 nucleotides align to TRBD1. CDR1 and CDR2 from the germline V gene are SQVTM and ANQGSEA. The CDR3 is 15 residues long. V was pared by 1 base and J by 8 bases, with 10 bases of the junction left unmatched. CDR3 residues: CSVEAGTGVMWGYTF. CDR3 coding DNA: TGCAGCGTTGAAGCCGGGACAGGGGTTATGTGGGGCTACACCTTC.

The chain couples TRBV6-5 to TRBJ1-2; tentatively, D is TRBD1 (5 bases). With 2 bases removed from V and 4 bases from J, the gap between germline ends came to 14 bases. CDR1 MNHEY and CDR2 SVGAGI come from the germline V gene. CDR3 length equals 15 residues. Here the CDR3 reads CASSYRQGSRYGYTF. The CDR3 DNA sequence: TGTGCCAGCAGTTACAGGCAGGGCTCCCGCTATGGCTACACCTTC.

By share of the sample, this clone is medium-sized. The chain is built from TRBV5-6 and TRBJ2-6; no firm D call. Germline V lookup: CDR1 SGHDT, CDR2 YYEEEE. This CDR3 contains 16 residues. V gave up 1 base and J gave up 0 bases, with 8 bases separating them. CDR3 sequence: CASSLLVSSGANVLTF. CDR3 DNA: TGTGCCAGCAGCTTGTTAGTGAGCTCTGGGGCCAACGTCCTGACTTTC.

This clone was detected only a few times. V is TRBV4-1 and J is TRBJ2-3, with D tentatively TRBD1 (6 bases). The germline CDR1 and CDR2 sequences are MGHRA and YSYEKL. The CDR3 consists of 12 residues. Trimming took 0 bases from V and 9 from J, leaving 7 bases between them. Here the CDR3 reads CASSQEDRTQYF. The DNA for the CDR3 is TGCGCCAGCAGCCAAGAGGACAGAACGCAGTATTTT.

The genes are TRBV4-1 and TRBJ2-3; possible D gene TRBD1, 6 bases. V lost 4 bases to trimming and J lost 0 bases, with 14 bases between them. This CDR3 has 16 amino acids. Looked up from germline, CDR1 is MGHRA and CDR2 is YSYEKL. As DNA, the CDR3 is TGCGCCAGCAGCCCGCCCATGGGGGCTAGCACAGATACGCAGTATTTT. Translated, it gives CASSPPMGASTDTQYF.

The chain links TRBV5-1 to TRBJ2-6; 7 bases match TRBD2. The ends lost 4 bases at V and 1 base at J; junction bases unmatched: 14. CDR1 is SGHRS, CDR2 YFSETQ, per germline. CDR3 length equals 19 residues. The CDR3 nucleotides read TGCGCCAGCAGCCTAACCGCGGGGGTTCGGTCGTCTGGGGCCAACGTCCTGACTTTC. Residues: CASSLTAGVRSSGANVLTF.

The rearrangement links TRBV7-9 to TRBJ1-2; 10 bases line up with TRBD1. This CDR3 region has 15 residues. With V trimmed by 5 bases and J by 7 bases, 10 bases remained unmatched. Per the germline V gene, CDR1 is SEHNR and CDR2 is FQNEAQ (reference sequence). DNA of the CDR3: TGTGCCAGCAGCCCCGACGACAGGGGGCGGGGTGGCTACACCTTC. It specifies CASSPDDRGRGGYTF.

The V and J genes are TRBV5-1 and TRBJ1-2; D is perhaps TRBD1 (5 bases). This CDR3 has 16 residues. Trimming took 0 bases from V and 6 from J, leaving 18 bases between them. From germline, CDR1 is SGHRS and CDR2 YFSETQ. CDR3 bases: TGCGCCAGCAGCTTGGATCCTAGGGGCGACCCAAATGGCTACACCTTC. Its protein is CASSLDPRGDPNGYTF.

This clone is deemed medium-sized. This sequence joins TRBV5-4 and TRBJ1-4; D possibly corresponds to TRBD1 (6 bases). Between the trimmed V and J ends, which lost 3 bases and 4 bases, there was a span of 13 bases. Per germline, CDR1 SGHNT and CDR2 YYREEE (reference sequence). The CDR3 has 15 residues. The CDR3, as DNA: TGTGCCAGCAGCTACGGACAGTCTGTTAATGAAAAACTGTTTTTT. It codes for CASSYGQSVNEKLFF.

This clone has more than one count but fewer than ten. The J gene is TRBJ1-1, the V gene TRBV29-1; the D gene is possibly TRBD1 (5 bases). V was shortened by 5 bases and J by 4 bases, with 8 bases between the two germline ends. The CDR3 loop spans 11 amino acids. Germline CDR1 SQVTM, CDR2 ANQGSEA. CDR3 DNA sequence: TGCAGCGTTAAGACAGTCACTGAAGCTTTCTTT. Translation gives CSVKTVTEAFF.